The TCR beta chain described here comes from a study of regulatory T cells in long-lasting Graves disease. Through Arm-PCR of CDR3 regions and iRepertoire HTBI primers, TCR beta libraries were built. TCRdb passed the multiplex PCR reads through MiXCR, listing each CDR3 protein once. The profile shows more than 300,000 distinct CDR3 sequences, around a fifth of them singletons. This clonotype was seen many times. Its antigen is not identified. This sample's time point: persistent/refractory GD, antithyroid drugs over 5 years with positive TRAb. PBMCs were the source of the RNA used for TCR sequencing. Peripheral blood, around 9 milliliters per patient, was collected in EDTA tubes. Study-level points and caveats: Peripheral blood alone, not thyroid tissue, underwent study. The study found TRBV28, TRBJ1-2 and TRBJ2-5 favored in persistent disease. Accuracy may have been reduced by the small sample size.

This CDR3 is built from 13 residues. The J segment lost 10 bases and the V segment lost 1 base, leaving 4 bases of the junction unmatched. Sequenced here: peripheral blood mononuclear cells (PBMCs), sampled when the disease was refractory, from a patient treated with antithyroid drugs. The rearrangement uses TRBV12-3 or TRBV12-4 and TRBJ1-5; TRBD1 matches 7 bases. This receptor was obtained from a female donor with Graves disease. The CDR3: CASSLGTGGPQHF. The CDR3 region has the DNA TGTGCCAGCAGTTTAGGGACAGGCGGACCCCAGCATTTT.